The 21 T cell receptor beta chains listed next were all sequenced from one sample in a study of cytomegalovirus exposure and HLA in healthy donors. A multiplex PCR was run with 60 Vbeta primers and 13 Jbeta primers. TCRdb's copy holds only in-frame clones and misses some; the assay was immunoSEQ multiplex PCR. The repertoire holds 110,000 to 150,000 clones, with roughly 72% as singletons. Specimen: PBMCs. Source of these receptors: a man in his forties in good health and CMV-seronegative.

V gene TRBV14 combines with J gene TRBJ2-3; D not resolved. Per germline, CDR1 SGHDN and CDR2 FVKESK. The CDR3 has 13 amino acids. V was cut by 1 base and J by 4 bases, with 6 bases left in between. The CDR3 loop is CASSQVRADTQYF. In nucleotides, the CDR3 is TGTGCCAGCAGCCAAGTCCGGGCAGATACGCAGTATTTT.

The sample holds one count of this clone. The gene calls are TRBV29-1 and TRBJ2-5; perhaps TRBD1 as D (6 bases). The CDR3 loop spans 12 amino acids. CDR1 and CDR2 (germline): SQVTM, ANQGSEA. Deletions cut 8 bases from V and 1 base from J, with 11 bases between. The CDR3 region has the DNA TGCAGCACCGGACAGTTCCAAGAGACCCAGTACTTC. It specifies CSTGQFQETQYF.

The chain recombines TRBV9 with TRBJ2-3, with D maybe TRBD1 (5 bases). The germline V and J ends were trimmed by 4 bases and 5 bases, with 11 bases remaining between them. The length of the CDR3 is 13 residues. The germline CDR1 and CDR2 sequences are SGDLS and YYNGEE. CDR3 DNA: TGTGCCAGCAGCATCCACCAGGGAGATACGCAGTATTTT. This codes for CASSIHQGDTQYF.

This clone appeared once. V and J are TRBV19 and TRBJ1-6, with D possibly TRBD1 on 5 matching bases. The CDR3 has 16 amino acids. Germline V lookup: CDR1 LNHDA, CDR2 SQIVND (reference sequence). V dropped 2 bases and J dropped 8 bases, with 16 bases sitting between them. CDR3 protein: CASSILGAAPDSPLHF. CDR3 bases: TGTGCCAGTAGTATATTAGGGGCCGCCCCGGATTCACCCCTCCACTTT.

This sequence joins TRBV9 and TRBJ1-4; D may be TRBD1 (5 bases). Germline CDR1 and CDR2: SGDLS and YYNGEE. The CDR3 has 13 residues. V lost 2 bases to trimming and J lost 6 bases, with 8 bases between them. The CDR3 is CASSVGGDEKLFF. In nucleotides, the CDR3 is TGTGCCAGCAGCGTCGGGGGAGATGAAAAACTGTTTTTT.

The chain links TRBV19 to TRBJ1-6; 9 nucleotides line up with TRBD1. The CDR3 is 15 residues long. Germline CDR1 reads LNHDA; CDR2 reads SQIVND (reference sequence). The V segment lost 6 bases and the J segment 8 bases; nucleotides outside the gene matches: 8. The CDR3 spells CASRRRQGVDSPLHF. The CDR3 nucleotides read TGTGCCAGTAGGAGACGACAGGGGGTCGATTCACCCCTCCACTTT.

The chain recombines TRBV2 with TRBJ1-2; D remains unclear. V was shortened by 1 base and J by 0 bases, with 9 bases between the two germline ends. Per the germline V gene, CDR1 is SNHLY and CDR2 is FYNNEI. The CDR3 runs to 15 residues. This chain's CDR3 is CASSEGWATNYGYTF. CDR3 nucleotide sequence: TGTGCCAGCAGTGAAGGCTGGGCCACTAACTATGGCTACACCTTC.

The chain couples TRBV7-8 to TRBJ1-2; TRBD1 matches 7 bases. This CDR3 has 15 amino acids. Germline CDR1 and CDR2: SGHVS and FQNEAQ. The V segment lost 1 base and the J segment 2 bases; nucleotides outside the gene matches: 4. CDR3 protein: CASSLVEGQNYGYTF. CDR3 nucleotides: TGTGCCAGCAGCTTAGTGGAGGGACAGAACTATGGCTACACCTTC.

V gene TRBV9 combines with J gene TRBJ2-3; no reliable D call. Germline-derived CDR1 and CDR2 are SGDLS and YYNGEE. V was clipped by 5 bases and J by 2 bases, with 6 bases between them. The CDR3 is 12 amino acids. CDR3 in DNA: TGTGCCAGCAGGGCCATCACAGATACGCAGTATTTT. Protein sequence: CASRAITDTQYF. The full variable domain, its missing parts supplied by reference TRBV9 and TRBJ2-3, is DSGVTQTPKHLITATGQRVTLRCSPRSGDLSVYWYQQSLDQGLQFLIQYYNGEERAKGNILERFSAQQFPDLHSELNLSSLELGDSALYFCASRAITDTQYFGPGTRLTVL.

This rearrangement joins TRBV4-1 to TRBJ2-7, with TRBD1 matching 8 bases. J was trimmed by 4 bases and V by 4 bases; bases with no gene match: 6. Germline lookup yields CDR1 MGHRA and CDR2 YSYEKL. The CDR3 has 14 residues. The DNA of the CDR3 is TGCGCCAGCAGCCCGCGGACAGGGTGGTACGAGCAGTACTTC. This translates into CASSPRTGWYEQYF.

V usage is TRBV7-2 and J usage is TRBJ2-7; 9 bases agree with TRBD2. J gave up 2 bases and V 0 bases, and 5 bases lay outside the gene matches. The germline CDR1 and CDR2 sequences are SGHTA and FQGNSA. The length of the CDR3 is 16 residues. The CDR3 reads CASSLAWASGAYEQYF. The CDR3 coding sequence is TGTGCCAGCAGCTTAGCTTGGGCTAGCGGGGCCTACGAGCAGTACTTC.

Turning to this clone: Other DNA sequences in this sample translate to the same CDR3. The gene calls are TRBV28 and TRBJ2-5, with D hard to call. Trimming left V 3 bases short and J 2 bases short, with 10 bases between. Per the germline V gene, CDR1 is MDHEN and CDR2 is SYDVKM. This CDR3 is built from 14 residues. CDR3 sequence: CASSLFGAQETQYF. The CDR3 bases are TGTGCCAGCAGTTTGTTTGGAGCACAAGAGACCCAGTACTTC. The full variable domain, in which reference TRBV28 and TRBJ2-5 provide the parts outside the CDR3, is DVKVTQSSRYLVKRTGEKVFLECVQDMDHENMFWYRQDPGLGLRLIYFSYDVKMKEKGDIPEGYSVSREKKERFSLILESASTNQTSMYLCASSLFGAQETQYFGPGTRLLVL.

This clone occurred a few times. This chain uses TRBV27 with TRBJ1-6, with 7 bases identical to TRBD1. In germline, CDR1 is MNHEY, CDR2 SMNVEV (reference sequence). Germline trimming cut 3 bases from V and 9 bases from J; bases unmatched to any gene: 8. The CDR3 has 15 residues. CDR3 DNA sequence: TGTGCCAGCAGTTTTACAGGGGCTGACAGTTCACCCCTCCACTTT. Translated, it gives CASSFTGADSSPLHF.

This chain connects TRBV11-2 to TRBJ2-2, with a weak D call TRBD2 (5 bases). Germline CDR1 and CDR2: SGHAT and FQNNGV. The CDR3 spans 16 residues. The V end was cut by 5 bases, the J end by 1 base, with 14 bases between. DNA for the CDR3: TGTGCCAGCAGCAGTGGTGGACGGGGGAACACCGGGGAGCTGTTTTTT. Translating gives CASSSGGRGNTGELFF.

The V and J genes are TRBV6-6 and TRBJ1-5; the D gene is possibly TRBD1 (6 bases). Germline assignment: CDR1 MNHNY and CDR2 SVGAGI (reference sequence). The CDR3 runs to 16 residues. Trimming took off 5 bases at V and 2 bases at J, with 16 bases between the two ends. The CDR3 is CASSTWDISGNQPQHF. In DNA form, the CDR3 reads TGTGCCAGCAGTACGTGGGACATTTCGGGCAATCAGCCCCAGCATTTT.

The chain has TRBV7-2 and TRBJ2-2; 8 bases fit TRBD2. V was clipped by 2 bases and J by 4 bases; unmatched bases: 0. This CDR3 region has 14 residues. Germline assignment: CDR1 SGHTA and CDR2 FQGNSA. CDR3 region: CASSLSGGTGELFF. The CDR3 bases are TGTGCCAGCAGCTTAAGCGGGGGCACCGGGGAGCTGTTTTTT.

The V gene is TRBV9, the J gene TRBJ1-1; D call uncertain. The CDR3 runs to 13 residues. Trimming took 0 bases from V and 5 from J, leaving 8 bases between them. Looked up from germline, CDR1 is SGDLS and CDR2 is YYNGEE. Written as DNA, the CDR3 is TGTGCCAGCAGCGTAGACGAGGGAACTGAAGCTTTCTTT. Amino acids: CASSVDEGTEAFF.

The chain recombines TRBV6-4 with TRBJ2-1, with D hard to call. The CDR3 loop spans 12 amino acids. Germline CDR1 MRHNA, CDR2 SNTAGT. The germline V and J ends were trimmed by 6 bases and 9 bases, with 12 bases remaining between them. CDR3 region: CASRNSFGEQFF. The CDR3 DNA reads TGTGCCAGCAGGAATAGCTTCGGTGAGCAGTTCTTC.

The J gene is TRBJ1-6, the V gene TRBV10-3; the D gene is possibly TRBD1 (6 bases). CDR1 and CDR2 from the germline V gene are ENHRY and SYGVKD. There are 15 residues in the CDR3. Deletions cut 6 bases from V and 8 bases from J, with 17 bases between. The CDR3 here is CAISIGTSSDSPLHF. CDR3 DNA: TGTGCCATCAGCATTGGGACATCCTCCGATTCACCCCTCCACTTT.

The genes are TRBV30 and TRBJ2-1, with unresolved D. The germline gives CDR1 GTSNPN, CDR2 SVGIG (reference sequence). V lost 4 bases to trimming and J lost 0 bases, with 13 bases between them. There are 15 residues in the CDR3. CDR3 region: CAWTPMVSSYNEQFF. In DNA, the CDR3 is TGTGCCTGGACTCCCATGGTGAGCTCCTACAATGAGCAGTTCTTC.

CDR3 sequence reads: CASSITGGSYEQYF. The DNA of the CDR3 is TGCGCCAGCAGCATTACAGGGGGCAGCTACGAGCAGTACTTC. The V gene is TRBV5-1, the J gene TRBJ2-7; 9 bases map to TRBD1. This CDR3 is 14 amino acids long. The germline V gene encodes CDR1 SGHRS and CDR2 YFSETQ. The trim removed 4 bases at V and 3 bases at J, leaving 5 bases unmatched.